This T cell receptor (beta chain) comes out of a study of blood T cell repertoires in COVID-19. As for the study in general: The origin of the acute and convalescent COVID-19 samples was the United States, Italy and Spain. PBMCs, B-cell-depleted T cells, or T cells provided the cDNA or gDNA that made up the material.

In the study's own analysis: Estimation of nucleated cell counts relied on the amplification of reference gene primers. The table came from immunoSEQ multiplex PCR; TCRdb's copy has only in-frame clones and leaves some out. V and J calls plus clone size are reproduced from that table; the DNA served to infer D and trimming. This sample yields under 55,000 clones, of which around four fifths are seen a single time; about 2.6% belongs to the top ten. V was clipped by 8 bases and J by 6 bases, with 7 bases between them. The CDR3 has 11 residues. Germline CDR1 and CDR2: MGHRA and YSYEKL. The rearrangement uses TRBV4-1 and TRBJ2-2; a weak D match, TRBD1 (6 bases). The sample taken for sequencing was peripheral blood. This clonotype was sampled from a man over 45 with acute or convalescent COVID-19. In nucleotides, the CDR3 is TGCGCCAGCTACAGGGCCGGGGAGCTGTTTTTT. Translation: CASYRAGELFF.